This TCR beta chain stems from a study of blood T cell repertoires in COVID-19 (dated by TCRdb to 2020 to 2021). Background for the entire study: Samples covering the acute and convalescent phases of COVID-19 were provided by collaborators in the United States, Italy and Spain. The repertoires were released in a freely available public database meant as a resource for research on the immune response to SARS-CoV-2. Deeply sampled blood TCRbeta repertoires from subjects exposed to, actively infected with, or recovered from COVID-19 were included in the dataset. Samples were obtained from the ongoing ImmuneRACE study (first 160 participants) and from 1,000 to 1,500 subjects provided by 6 global collaborators. The material from the prospective study consisted of cDNA or gDNA derived from T cells, B-cell-depleted T cells, or PBMCs. Where available, HLA class I and class II types were obtained from metadata supplied by the sample provider rather than from assay-based typing. A de-identified subject ID, COVID-19 status, age in years and sex were almost always included in the sample metadata.

Results the study describes overall, beyond this receptor: The quantity of clinical and demographic metadata differed by source and by participant and was supplied without curation.

Each collaborating institution followed its own protocols to collect whole blood in K2EDTA tubes. For TCRbeta analysis, collaborators shipped samples as frozen whole blood, isolated PBMCs, or DNA extracted from either of those sample types. TCRbeta CDR3 regions were amplified from genomic DNA using the immunoSEQ Assay, a bias-controlled multiplex PCR. On the authors' methods: The number of nucleated cells in each sample was estimated by amplification of reference gene primers within the assay. To quantify the absolute abundance of each unique TCRbeta CDR3 rearrangement, sequence reads were collapsed and filtered. For each sample, productive Simpson clonality was calculated as the square root of Simpson's diversity index across productive rearrangements. TCRdb stores this immuneACCESS table with in-frame sequences only. Part of the clones is absent; in the studies checked, under half of the shortfall reflects unresolved V genes, and no reason is known for the rest. V, J and clone size reflect that table, while D and trimming were determined from the DNA. The sample table holds about 110,000 clones, of which roughly 80% were seen once. The top ten clonotypes cover roughly a fifth of the sample.

Worth noting for this clone: It lacks a known antigen. Base qualities are not at hand, and no much larger clone is one base apart.

The TCR was taken from a woman in her seventies with acute or convalescent COVID-19. The sample was peripheral blood.

In nucleotide form, the sequence is TGTGCCAGCATATCCGCGGTTCGCCCCTACGAGCAGTACTTC. The encoded protein is CASISAVRPYEQYF. Recombination joined TRBV28 with TRBJ2-7; the D gene is not confidently resolved. CDR1 MDHEN and CDR2 SYDVKM were looked up in the germline V gene. V lost 7 bases and J lost 2 bases; the stretch between them is 15 bases long. Measured from the cysteine to the phenylalanine, the CDR3 is 14 residues long. Only the CDR3 DNA is retained, 42 bases long and in frame from the first base.